This T cell receptor beta chain was observed in a study of blood T cell repertoires in COVID-19. Turning to the study itself: Sites across the United States, Italy and Spain contributed samples from acute and convalescent COVID-19. T cells, B-cell-depleted T cells, or PBMCs provided the cDNA or gDNA that served as material.

Original processing notes: Reference gene primer amplification gave estimated nucleated cell counts. TCRdb's copy holds only in-frame clones and misses some; the assay was immunoSEQ multiplex PCR. The V and J calls and the clone size are those of that table, but D and trimming were determined from the DNA. The sample yields under 90,000 clones, 80% to 85% seen once. V dropped 5 bases and J dropped 4 bases, with 10 bases sitting between them. This CDR3 contains 13 residues. Germline V gene lookup returns CDR1 SGHAT and CDR2 FQNNGV. The sample taken for sequencing was peripheral blood. The sequence came from a woman aged 80 or older with active or convalescent COVID-19. This chain uses TRBV11-2 with TRBJ2-3; tentatively, D is TRBD1 (6 bases). The CDR3 DNA is TGTGCCAGCAGCCAGGGGTTTGCAGATACGCAGTATTTT. As protein: CASSQGFADTQYF.